Listed below are T cell receptor beta chains from one sample, sequenced in a study of T cell responses to AZD1222 COVID-19 vaccine. TCRdb's table, derived via immunoSEQ multiplex PCR, lists solely in-frame clones and lacks some. Among around 130,000 clones, 88% were seen once, and the ten largest hold around 20%. Sequences were derived from peripheral blood, sampled on day 0 of MenACWY control vaccination. Receptors were obtained from an adult in good health. Each CDR3 is given with its conserved first and last residue. Each record gives: V gene, clone size, D gene, J gene, CDR3 protein, CDR3 DNA. A D gene is named only where the DNA matches it firmly. Not all rows give a size; the values are once, few, many and, for expanded clones, a class.

v_gene: TRBV9
abundance: -
d_gene: TRBD1
j_gene: TRBJ2-7
CDR3aa: CASSVAPTGGENEQYF
CDR3nt: TGTGCCAGCAGCGTAGCTCCCACAGGGGGTGAAAACGAGCAGTACTTC

v_gene: TRBV27
abundance: -
d_gene: TRBD1
j_gene: TRBJ1-6
CDR3aa: CASRQGRGPESPLHF
CDR3nt: TGTGCCAGCAGGCAGGGCAGGGGGCCGGAGTCACCCCTCCACTTT

v_gene: TRBV6-1
abundance: -
d_gene: -
j_gene: TRBJ1-5
CDR3aa: CASSAGLKALIVPQHF
CDR3nt: TGTGCCAGCAGTGCCGGTTTAAAGGCCCTTATAGTTCCCCAGCATTTT

v_gene: TRBV7-9
abundance: -
d_gene: -
j_gene: TRBJ1-4
CDR3aa: CASSLVGEGEKLFF
CDR3nt: TGTGCCAGCAGCTTAGTTGGGGAAGGTGAAAAACTGTTTTTT

v_gene: TRBV19
abundance: -
d_gene: TRBD2
j_gene: TRBJ2-2
CDR3aa: CASGRLAGGVGELFF
CDR3nt: TGTGCCAGTGGAAGACTAGCGGGAGGAGTCGGGGAGCTGTTTTTT

v_gene: TRBV11-2
abundance: -
d_gene: TRBD1
j_gene: TRBJ1-2
CDR3aa: CASSPGQGNVYGYTF
CDR3nt: TGTGCCAGCAGCCCAGGACAGGGCAACGTCTATGGCTACACCTTC

v_gene: TRBV27
abundance: -
d_gene: TRBD2
j_gene: TRBJ2-1
CDR3aa: CASSLSLAGVNEQFF
CDR3nt: TGTGCCAGCAGTTTATCACTAGCGGGGGTGAATGAGCAGTTCTTC

v_gene: TRBV6-5
abundance: -
d_gene: -
j_gene: TRBJ2-5
CDR3aa: CASRFEFWETQYF
CDR3nt: TGTGCCAGCAGGTTTGAATTTTGGGAGACCCAGTACTTC

v_gene: TRBV4-1
abundance: -
d_gene: -
j_gene: TRBJ1-5
CDR3aa: CASSPRTIGRVANQPQHF
CDR3nt: TGCGCCAGCAGCCCTCGGACTATAGGCCGGGTAGCAAATCAGCCCCAGCATTTT

v_gene: TRBV28
abundance: once
d_gene: -
j_gene: TRBJ2-7
CDR3aa: CASSLGDSTYEQYF
CDR3nt: TGTGCCAGCAGTTTAGGTGACAGCACCTACGAGCAGTACTTC

v_gene: TRBV27
abundance: once
d_gene: TRBD2
j_gene: TRBJ2-5
CDR3aa: CASSFRTSRETQYF
CDR3nt: TGTGCCAGCAGTTTCCGGACTAGCCGAGAGACCCAGTACTTC

v_gene: TRBV2
abundance: once
d_gene: TRBD1
j_gene: TRBJ2-5
CDR3aa: CASSSDREGTQYF
CDR3nt: TGTGCCAGCAGTTCGGACAGGGAAGGAACCCAGTACTTC

v_gene: TRBV18
abundance: -
d_gene: -
j_gene: TRBJ2-7
CDR3aa: CASSPRTGGYEQYF
CDR3nt: TGTGCCAGCTCACCTAGGACCGGGGGATACGAGCAGTACTTC

v_gene: TRBV5-4
abundance: -
d_gene: TRBD1
j_gene: TRBJ2-5
CDR3aa: CASSFKAGGETQYF
CDR3nt: TGTGCCAGCAGCTTTAAGGCAGGGGGAGAGACCCAGTACTTC

v_gene: TRBV6-6
abundance: -
d_gene: -
j_gene: TRBJ1-1
CDR3aa: CASRIRDTEAFF
CDR3nt: TGTGCCAGCAGGATCAGGGACACTGAAGCTTTCTTT

v_gene: TRBV12-3/TRBV12-4
abundance: -
d_gene: TRBD1
j_gene: TRBJ1-2
CDR3aa: CASRAGTGLLLF
CDR3nt: TGTGCCAGCAGGGCCGGGACAGGCCTGCTACTTTTC

v_gene: TRBV4-2
abundance: -
d_gene: -
j_gene: TRBJ1-1
CDR3aa: CASSPLGGGPEAFF
CDR3nt: TGTGCCAGCAGCCCCCTGGGCGGCGGGCCTGAAGCTTTCTTT

v_gene: TRBV19
abundance: -
d_gene: TRBD1
j_gene: TRBJ2-7
CDR3aa: CASSIQGAYEQYF
CDR3nt: TGTGCCAGTAGTATACAGGGGGCCTACGAGCAGTACTTC

v_gene: TRBV28
abundance: -
d_gene: -
j_gene: TRBJ1-5
CDR3aa: CASSLQGPSNQPQHF
CDR3nt: TGTGCCAGCAGTTTACAGGGACCTAGCAATCAGCCCCAGCATTTT

v_gene: TRBV9
abundance: -
d_gene: TRBD1
j_gene: TRBJ1-6
CDR3aa: CASSVGQGHSPLHF
CDR3nt: TGTGCCAGCAGCGTTGGACAGGGTCATTCACCCCTCCACTTT

v_gene: TRBV7-3
abundance: -
d_gene: TRBD2
j_gene: TRBJ2-2
CDR3aa: CASSRTPQTSDGELFF
CDR3nt: TGTGCCAGCAGCAGAACTCCCCAAACTAGCGACGGGGAGCTGTTTTTT

v_gene: TRBV4-1
abundance: -
d_gene: -
j_gene: TRBJ2-5
CDR3aa: CASSQDPGAETQYF
CDR3nt: TGCGCCAGCAGCCAAGATCCCGGGGCAGAGACCCAGTACTTC

v_gene: TRBV19
abundance: -
d_gene: TRBD2
j_gene: TRBJ2-1
CDR3aa: CASSTRGTSGTPNEQFF
CDR3nt: TGTGCCAGTAGTACGCGAGGGACTAGCGGGACCCCCAATGAGCAGTTCTTC

v_gene: TRBV20-1
abundance: -
d_gene: -
j_gene: TRBJ2-1
CDR3aa: CSASQKLRYEQFF
CDR3nt: TGCAGTGCTAGTCAAAAGCTGCGCTATGAGCAGTTCTTC

v_gene: TRBV3-1/TRBV3-2
abundance: -
d_gene: TRBD1
j_gene: TRBJ1-1
CDR3aa: CASSQEDRGNTEAFF
CDR3nt: TGTGCCAGCAGCCAAGAAGACAGGGGGAACACTGAAGCTTTCTTT

v_gene: TRBV5-4
abundance: -
d_gene: -
j_gene: TRBJ2-7
CDR3aa: CASSKDSFSYEQYF
CDR3nt: TGTGCCAGCAGCAAGGACTCCTTCTCCTACGAGCAGTACTTC

v_gene: TRBV2
abundance: -
d_gene: TRBD1
j_gene: TRBJ2-5
CDR3aa: CASRRDSQETQYF
CDR3nt: TGTGCCAGCAGAAGGGACAGCCAAGAGACCCAGTACTTC

v_gene: TRBV6-6
abundance: once
d_gene: TRBD2
j_gene: TRBJ2-1
CDR3aa: CASTPASGTYNEQFF
CDR3nt: TGTGCCAGCACCCCTGCTAGCGGAACTTACAATGAGCAGTTCTTC

v_gene: TRBV27
abundance: -
d_gene: -
j_gene: TRBJ2-1
CDR3aa: CASMEGEGENEQFF
CDR3nt: TGTGCCAGCATGGAGGGAGAGGGTGAAAATGAGCAGTTCTTC

v_gene: TRBV11-1
abundance: -
d_gene: -
j_gene: TRBJ2-7
CDR3aa: CASSLGTGSYEQYF
CDR3nt: TGTGCCAGCAGCTTAGGGACCGGCTCCTACGAGCAGTACTTC

v_gene: TRBV9
abundance: -
d_gene: -
j_gene: TRBJ2-1
CDR3aa: CASSARDSYNEQFF
CDR3nt: TGTGCCAGCAGCGCCCGGGACTCGTACAATGAGCAGTTCTTC

v_gene: TRBV9
abundance: -
d_gene: TRBD2
j_gene: TRBJ2-2
CDR3aa: CASEPGRAGTGELFF
CDR3nt: TGTGCCAGCGAACCTGGGAGGGCCGGGACCGGGGAGCTGTTTTTT

v_gene: TRBV5-1
abundance: -
d_gene: TRBD1
j_gene: TRBJ2-2
CDR3aa: CASSFRQGNTGELFF
CDR3nt: TGCGCCAGCAGTTTTAGACAGGGTAATACCGGGGAGCTGTTTTTT

v_gene: TRBV6-6
abundance: few
d_gene: TRBD1
j_gene: TRBJ1-4
CDR3aa: CASSPGQGVGTNEKLFF
CDR3nt: TGTGCCAGCAGTCCAGGACAGGGGGTTGGGACTAATGAAAAACTGTTTTTT

v_gene: TRBV7-7
abundance: -
d_gene: TRBD1
j_gene: TRBJ2-1
CDR3aa: CASSTGQGVNEQFF
CDR3nt: TGTGCCAGCAGCACAGGACAGGGGGTCAATGAGCAGTTCTTC

v_gene: TRBV27
abundance: -
d_gene: -
j_gene: TRBJ2-7
CDR3aa: CASSDRTGNHEQYF
CDR3nt: TGTGCCAGCAGTGACAGGACCGGCAACCACGAGCAGTACTTC

v_gene: TRBV11-3
abundance: -
d_gene: -
j_gene: TRBJ2-7
CDR3aa: CASSSFRVLPTYEQYF
CDR3nt: TGTGCCAGCAGCTCTTTTAGGGTGTTACCTACCTACGAGCAGTACTTC

v_gene: TRBV5-4
abundance: few
d_gene: -
j_gene: TRBJ2-7
CDR3aa: CASSSGIYEQYF
CDR3nt: TGTGCCAGCAGCTCGGGAATCTACGAGCAGTACTTC

v_gene: TRBV5-4
abundance: -
d_gene: -
j_gene: TRBJ2-3
CDR3aa: CASSLGTSTDTQYF
CDR3nt: TGTGCCAGCAGCTTGGGAACAAGCACAGATACGCAGTATTTT

v_gene: TRBV9
abundance: -
d_gene: TRBD1
j_gene: TRBJ1-2
CDR3aa: CASSAEGQLYGYTF
CDR3nt: TGTGCCAGCAGCGCGGAGGGACAGCTTTATGGCTACACCTTC

v_gene: TRBV5-4
abundance: few
d_gene: -
j_gene: TRBJ2-7
CDR3aa: CASSLISGVSYEQYF
CDR3nt: TGTGCCAGCAGCCTTATTTCGGGGGTTTCCTACGAGCAGTACTTC

v_gene: TRBV19
abundance: -
d_gene: TRBD1
j_gene: TRBJ2-2
CDR3aa: CASSRRTGGGTGELFF
CDR3nt: TGTGCCAGTAGTCGCCGGACAGGGGGCGGCACCGGGGAGCTGTTTTTT

v_gene: TRBV4-1
abundance: -
d_gene: -
j_gene: TRBJ1-5
CDR3aa: CASSLQGAQPQHF
CDR3nt: TGCGCCAGCAGCCTACAGGGCGCACAGCCCCAGCATTTT

v_gene: TRBV11-2
abundance: -
d_gene: -
j_gene: TRBJ2-7
CDR3aa: CASSPEVSYEQYF
CDR3nt: TGTGCCAGCAGCCCCGAAGTCAGCTACGAGCAGTACTTC

v_gene: TRBV5-6
abundance: -
d_gene: -
j_gene: TRBJ1-4
CDR3aa: CASSLGTVSLELFF
CDR3nt: TGTGCCAGCAGCTTGGGGACGGTGTCGCTAGAACTGTTTTTT

v_gene: TRBV2
abundance: once
d_gene: TRBD1
j_gene: TRBJ2-7
CDR3aa: CASSEDRDYEQYF
CDR3nt: TGTGCCAGCAGTGAGGACAGGGACTACGAGCAGTACTTC

v_gene: TRBV5-1
abundance: -
d_gene: -
j_gene: TRBJ1-1
CDR3aa: CASSLAEVPGAFF
CDR3nt: TGCGCCAGCAGCTTAGCAGAAGTCCCAGGCGCTTTCTTT

v_gene: TRBV9
abundance: -
d_gene: -
j_gene: TRBJ1-1
CDR3aa: CASKRSREGEAFF
CDR3nt: TGTGCCAGCAAGCGGTCCCGGGAGGGTGAAGCTTTCTTT